This entry lists 14 T cell receptor beta chains sequenced from one sample in a study of T cell repertoires in cytomegalovirus infection. TCRdb re-analysed the reads in MiXCR, keeping a single row per CDR3 protein. The data contain under 600,000 distinct CDR3 sequences, approximately 15% of them seen just once; the ten biggest clones take up about 24%. Sample: CD8+ T cells from PBMCs. The receptors originated from a human donor in good health (CMV status not recorded). Some clones in this sample may be carry-over from other donors' samples.

This clonotype has at least ten counts. This rearrangement joins TRBV12-3 or TRBV12-4 to TRBJ2-5, with 8 bases fitting TRBD2. This CDR3 comprises 18 residues. J was trimmed by 1 base and V by 2 bases; bases with no gene match: 12. The CDR3 DNA reads as TGTGCCAGCAGTTTATTTATCGCTAGCGGGCGGTTCCAAGAGACCCAGTACTTC. Its protein is CASSLFIASGRFQETQYF.

The sample holds many counts of this clonotype. The chain recombines TRBV7-3 with TRBJ1-1; 12 bases are shared with TRBD1. This CDR3 region has 22 residues. Unmatched junction bases numbered 24, after V lost 7 bases and J lost 0 bases. The V gene's germline CDR1 is SGHTA and CDR2 FQGTGA. The CDR3 loop is CASNIGGDRGLIASGVNTEAFF. For the CDR3, the DNA is TGTGCCAGCAACATAGGTGGGGACAGGGGGCTGATAGCGTCAGGCGTGAACACTGAAGCTTTCTTT.

This chain joins TRBV30 and TRBJ1-1; a possible D gene is TRBD1 (5 bases). Germline values: CDR1 GTSNPN, CDR2 SVGIG (reference sequence). The V end was cut by 3 bases, the J end by 4 bases, with 12 bases between. The CDR3 has 13 residues. The CDR3 protein is CAWSGAPSTEAFF. The CDR3 bases are TGTGCCTGGAGCGGGGCCCCCAGCACTGAAGCTTTCTTT.

V and J are TRBV14 and TRBJ1-1; possible D gene TRBD1, 5 bases. The CDR3 has 16 residues. The germline V gene encodes CDR1 SGHDN and CDR2 FVKESK. V lost 2 bases and J lost 1, with 14 bases in between. Written as DNA, the CDR3 is TGTGCCAGCAGCCAATGGGGGTTTCTGGGGAACACTGAAGCTTTCTTT. Its translation: CASSQWGFLGNTEAFF. Variable domain in full (rest from reference TRBV14 and TRBJ1-1): EAGVTQFPSHSVIEKGQTVTLRCDPISGHDNLYWYRRVMGKEIKFLLHFVKESKQDESGMPNNRFLAERTGGTYSTLKVQPAELEDSGVYFCASSQWGFLGNTEAFFGQGTRLTVV.

There are a few counts of this clonotype. The chain recombines TRBV6-2 or TRBV6-3 with TRBJ2-7; the D gene could be TRBD1 or TRBD2 (5 bases each). The germline V gene has CDR1 MNHEY and CDR2 SVGEGT. V was clipped by 6 bases and J by 2 bases, with 14 bases between them. The CDR3 length is 14 residues. The CDR3 sequence is CASRPGHRAYEQYF. The CDR3, as DNA: TGTGCCAGCAGGCCGGGGCACCGCGCCTACGAGCAGTACTTC.

This clonotype was seen a few times. The chain is built from TRBV12-3 or TRBV12-4 and TRBJ2-3; D is ambiguous. This CDR3 has 16 residues. The V end lost 8 bases, the J end lost 0 bases, and 18 bases lay between the germline ends. CDR3 DNA: TGTGCCAGCTCCTTCTCCGAACACGTTAGCACAGATACGCAGTATTTT. Its protein is CASSFSEHVSTDTQYF.

This clonotype showed up just once. This may stem from a read error, because a much larger clone lies one nucleotide away. The chain links TRBV12-5 to TRBJ1-1; no reliable D call. The CDR3 has 12 amino acids. Germline-derived CDR1 and CDR2 are LGHNT and FRNRAP. CDR3 residues: CASGKLGTDAFF. Written as DNA, the CDR3 is TGTGCTAGTGGTAAATTGGGAACTGATGCTTTCTTT.

This clonotype was seen ten or more times. Sequence at one end of the junction differs from germline and may be a read error. The chain has TRBV6-1 and TRBJ2-4; 7 positions agree with TRBD1. Germline V gene sequence: CDR1 MNHNS, CDR2 SASEGT. CDR3 length: 14 residues. CDR3 in amino acids: CASSDPSPRQGRGF. CDR3 nucleotides: TGTGCCAGCAGTGATCCCTCCCCCAGACAGGGAAGAGGCTTC.

This clonotype was seen repeatedly, ten times or more. This chain links TRBV6-1 with TRBJ1-2; D is uncertain. In germline, CDR1 is MNHNS, CDR2 SASEGT. With 4 bases removed from V and 0 bases from J, the gap between germline ends came to 21 bases. The CDR3 totals 18 residues. The CDR3 DNA is TGTGCCAGCAGTGCCCCCGCCGGGCCCTCTGAGCCTAACTATGGCTACACCTTC. Translation gives CASSAPAGPSEPNYGYTF.

This clonotype was seen many times. V gene TRBV12-3 or TRBV12-4 combines with J gene TRBJ2-7; no definite D call. Trimming left V 2 bases short and J 5 bases short, with 7 bases between. The CDR3 has 12 amino acids. The CDR3 DNA sequence: TGTGCCAGCAGTTTATCCAGAAACGAGCAGTACTTC. Protein sequence: CASSLSRNEQYF.

The chain recombines TRBV27 with TRBJ2-1; D gene uncertain. The germline V gene has CDR1 MNHEY and CDR2 SMNVEV (reference sequence). This CDR3 is 13 amino acids long. V was pared by 5 bases and J by 4 bases, with 9 bases between. The CDR3 protein is CASSQPAYNEQFF. CDR3 coding DNA: TGTGCCAGCAGTCAACCAGCTTACAATGAGCAGTTCTTC.

This clonotype was detected ten times or more. The genes are TRBV6-5 and TRBJ2-7; 14 bases are a match to TRBD2. CDR1 and CDR2 from the germline V gene are MNHEY and SVGAGI. The ends lost 0 bases at V and 4 bases at J; junction bases unmatched: 11. This CDR3 contains 19 residues. In DNA form, the CDR3 reads TGTGCCAGCAGTTACTCGATTGGCGGGACTAGCGGGAGTTTGTACGAGCAGTACTTC. The encoded protein is CASSYSIGGTSGSLYEQYF.

The gene calls are TRBV5-1 and TRBJ2-4; TRBD1 matches 9 bases. Trimming at V came to 4 bases and at J to 15 bases, leaving 14 bases not matched to a gene. The CDR3 loop spans 14 amino acids. Germline lookup yields CDR1 SGHRS and CDR2 YFSETQ. CDR3 in DNA: TGCGCCAGCAGCCCTCGGACAGGGGAGACGGGGAGGTACTTC. Translating it yields CASSPRTGETGRYF.

A word on this clonotype: This may stem from a read error, because a much larger clone lies one nucleotide away. The chain joins TRBV28 to TRBJ1-2; no clear D gene. There are 15 residues in the CDR3. Germline V gene sequence: CDR1 MDHEN, CDR2 SYDVKM. V dropped 5 bases and J dropped 6 bases, with 19 bases sitting between them. The CDR3 coding sequence is TGTGCCAGCAGTCTCTTCCGGGTCAGTCGGGATGGCTACACCTTC. Translation: CASSLFRVSRDGYTF.